This T cell receptor beta chain was sequenced during a study of T-cell memory formation after mild COVID-19. Findings and limits, study-wide: The finding that pre-infection memory included some responding clones suggested that cross-reactive memory joined. CM and EM subsets held most contracting CD4+ clones; EMRA held CD8+ ones. Later expanders leaned CD4+, whereas clones that contracted between day 15 and 85 were balanced CD4/CD8.

The CDR3 is made up of 13 amino acids. Germline assignment: CDR1 GTSNPN and CDR2 SVGIG (reference sequence). Trimming pared 4 bases from V and 1 base from J, leaving 10 bases between. This clonotype was picked up a small number of times. Its antigen is still unknown. In TCRdb, the 5' RACE reads were re-called with MiXCR into one record per CDR3 protein. The top ten clones hold about 12% of a sample with 450,000 or so distinct CDR3 sequences, roughly 23% of them seen once. This TCR derives from an adult woman who had mild COVID-19 (a few samples of this study predate the infection). Cell type and time point are not known. Material for sequencing was PBMCs or a T cell subset sorted from them (not recorded which). This rearrangement joins TRBV30 to TRBJ1-1; D gene uncertain. The CDR3 loop is CAWTKQRNTEAFF. The CDR3 nucleotides read TGTGCCTGGACCAAACAGCGGAACACTGAAGCTTTCTTT.